In this sample, the clone carrying this T cell receptor beta chain turned up once. This entry comes from a study of blood T cell repertoires in COVID-19. In Cohort 3, a recovered donor had either two negative PCRs, clearance, or symptom resolution. Libraries were prepared by immunoSEQ multiplex PCR; TCRdb keeps only in-frame clonotypes and omits some of them. The sample includes over 300,000 clones, roughly 85% of them seen just once. CDR1 and CDR2 from the germline V gene are MNHEY and SVGAGI. CDR3 size: 15 residues. Trimming cost V 7 bases and J 5 bases; bases outside gene matches: 10. This clonotype was sampled from a young man who had recovered from COVID-19. The specimen was PBMCs or T cells enriched from blood (not recorded which). The rearrangement links TRBV6-5 to TRBJ2-2; 7 nucleotides match TRBD1. CDR3 sequence: CASKPTTGVTGELFF. CDR3 coding DNA: TGTGCCAGCAAACCCACCACAGGGGTAACCGGGGAGCTGTTTTTT.